The 27 T cell receptor beta chains in this list originate from one sample, sequenced in a study of control samples from healthy donors and cancer patients. Assay: immunoSEQ multiplex PCR; the TCRdb copy retains only in-frame clones and omits some. The repertoire includes over 150,000 clones, 96% of them detected once, and 1% sits in the top ten. The sample taken for sequencing was blood. Every receptor here comes from a woman aged 25 to 45 in good health.

The V and J genes are TRBV5-1 and TRBJ2-2; weak D call: TRBD2 (5 bases). Germline V gene sequence: CDR1 SGHRS, CDR2 YFSETQ. There are 16 residues in the CDR3. The V end was cut by 5 bases, the J end by 2 bases, with 16 bases between. The chain's CDR3 is CASRLPGSANTGELFF. DNA of the CDR3: TGCGCCAGCAGGTTACCGGGATCGGCTAACACCGGGGAGCTGTTTTTT.

Remarks on this clone: This specimen includes other DNA sequences encoding the same CDR3. V gene TRBV27 combines with J gene TRBJ1-1; the D is unclear. Trimming cost V 0 bases and J 1 base, with 3 bases left between them. Germline V lookup: CDR1 MNHEY, CDR2 SMNVEV (reference sequence). This CDR3 has 13 residues. CDR3: CASSLSRNTEAFF. CDR3 coding DNA: TGTGCCAGCAGTTTATCCCGGAACACTGAAGCTTTCTTT.

The chain combines TRBV6-4 with TRBJ2-1, with 13 nucleotides matching TRBD2. The CDR3 is 15 amino acids. Germline lookup yields CDR1 MRHNA and CDR2 SNTAGT. V gave up 2 bases and J gave up 5 bases; unmatched junction bases: 0. Written as DNA, the CDR3 is TGTGCCAGCAGTGACGGACTAGCGGGAGACAATGAGCAGTTCTTC. Its translation: CASSDGLAGDNEQFF.

The rearrangement joins TRBV7-3 to TRBJ2-1; no clear D. V was cut by 2 bases and J by 9 bases, with 5 bases left in between. Germline CDR1 is SGHTA and CDR2 is FQGTGA. This CDR3 is 11 amino acids long. As DNA, the CDR3 is TGTGCCAGCAGCTTAGGTGGTGAGCAGTTCTTC. Residues: CASSLGGEQFF.

CDR3 DNA: TGTGCCAGCAGTACTACCGACAGGGGTGGCGAGCAGTACTTC. Its protein product is CASSTTDRGGEQYF. The rearrangement joins TRBV6-5 to TRBJ2-7, with 8 positions matching TRBD1. Unmatched junction bases numbered 9, after V lost 5 bases and J lost 6 bases. The CDR3 totals 14 residues. The V gene's germline CDR1 is MNHEY and CDR2 SVGAGI.

J is TRBJ2-5 and V is TRBV6-1; the match to TRBD2 covers 8 bases. The germline V gene encodes CDR1 MNHNS and CDR2 SASEGT. This CDR3 contains 16 residues. After removal of 4 bases from V and 3 bases from J, the junction contained 10 bases not matched to a gene. The CDR3 loop reads CASSVTSGPREETQYF. As DNA, the CDR3 is TGTGCCAGCAGTGTTACTAGCGGCCCGAGGGAAGAGACCCAGTACTTC.

As DNA, the CDR3 is TGTGCCAGCAGCCGGTCGAGAGGCAGGGCGGTTGAAGAGACCCAGTACTTC. This codes for CASSRSRGRAVEETQYF. The chain couples TRBV7-9 to TRBJ2-5; D possibly corresponds to TRBD1 (5 bases). Germline values: CDR1 SEHNR, CDR2 FQNEAQ (reference sequence). This CDR3 has 17 amino acids. Trimming pared 5 bases from V and 3 bases from J, leaving 22 bases between. Looking up the rest from reference TRBV7-9 and TRBJ2-5 gives the full variable domain: DTGVSQNPRHKITKRGQNVTFRCDPISEHNRLYWYRQTLGQGPEFLTYFQNEAQLEKSRLLSDRFSAERPKGSFSTLEIQRTEQGDSAMYLCASSRSRGRAVEETQYFGPGTRLLVL.

The chain uses TRBV2 and TRBJ2-7, with TRBD2 as a possible D gene (5 bases). Trimming removed 4 bases at V and 7 bases at J, with 11 bases between. The CDR3 covers 12 residues. Per the germline V gene, CDR1 is SNHLY and CDR2 is FYNNEI. CDR3 in DNA: TGTGCCAGCAGTGCCCCCTCGGGAGAGCAGTACTTC. This encodes CASSAPSGEQYF.

The gene calls are TRBV21-1 and TRBJ2-7; TRBD1 is the table's D call and was not checked against the DNA. TRBV21-1 represents a pseudogene. This CDR3 has 16 residues. Here the CDR3 reads CASSKEGDRSPYEQYF. Written as DNA, the CDR3 is TGTGCCAGCAGCAAAGAAGGAGACAGGAGCCCCTACGAGCAGTACTTC.

The V gene is TRBV7-2, the J gene TRBJ1-1, with D possibly being TRBD1 (5 bases). The CDR3 has 14 residues. V shed 3 bases and J shed 5 bases, with 13 bases lying between them. The germline V gene has CDR1 SGHTA and CDR2 FQGNSA. The CDR3 sequence: CASSLAGRGTEAFF. The CDR3 DNA is TGTGCCAGCAGCTTGGCAGGGCGCGGGACTGAAGCTTTCTTT.

The V gene is TRBV12-5, the J gene TRBJ2-1; no definite D call. From germline, CDR1 is LGHNT and CDR2 FRNRAP. V lost 1 base, J lost 0 bases, and 4 bases lay in between. This CDR3 region has 14 residues. The CDR3 bases are TGTGCTAGTGGTTTGGGGAGCTCCTACAATGAGCAGTTCTTC. Protein sequence: CASGLGSSYNEQFF.

The chain carries TRBV5-8 and TRBJ1-6; D not resolved. This CDR3 has 10 residues. V gave up 4 bases and J gave up 9 bases, with 2 bases separating them. CDR1 SGHTS and CDR2 YDEGEE come from the germline V gene. The DNA of the CDR3 is TGTGCCAGCAGCCCTTCACCCCTCCACTTT. This sequence encodes CASSPSPLHF.

CDR3 residues: CAISENPPGGSDTQYF. For the CDR3, the DNA is TGTGCCATCAGTGAGAACCCCCCGGGTGGTTCAGATACGCAGTATTTT. This chain connects TRBV10-3 to TRBJ2-3; no reliable D call. CDR1 is ENHRY, CDR2 SYGVKD, per germline. V lost 2 bases, J lost 4 bases, and 16 bases lay in between. The CDR3 loop spans 16 amino acids.

The CDR3 loop reads CASSYSSRKGGLAGDLFSYNEQFF. The CDR3 DNA sequence: TGTGCCAGCAGTTACTCCTCTAGAAAGGGCGGGCTAGCGGGGGACCTATTCTCCTACAATGAGCAGTTCTTC. The J gene is TRBJ2-1, the V gene TRBV6-7, with TRBD2 identical over 10 bases. TRBV6-7 is designated an ORF whose function remains uncertain. The CDR3 spans 24 residues. V trimming: 0 bases; J trimming: 0 bases; junction bases outside the gene matches: 23.

The chain carries TRBV9 and TRBJ2-1; 9 bases are a match to TRBD2. The CDR3 length is 15 residues. V lost 3 bases to trimming and J lost 8 bases; unmatched junction nucleotides: 9. The germline gives CDR1 SGDLS, CDR2 YYNGEE. CDR3 bases: TGTGCCAGCAGCGAAACCGGGACTAGCTTCGATGAGCAGTTCTTC. Translated, it gives CASSETGTSFDEQFF.

This chain uses TRBV11-2 with TRBJ2-3; TRBD2 matches 8 bases. From germline, CDR1 is SGHAT and CDR2 FQNNGV. With V trimmed by 0 bases and J by 6 bases, 8 bases remained unmatched. The CDR3 covers 16 residues. The CDR3 nucleotides are TGTGCCAGCAGCTTAGACGGTGCGGGAGGATACGATACGCAGTATTTT. Residues: CASSLDGAGGYDTQYF.

The CDR3 region is CAISETGGLGLFF. The CDR3 DNA sequence: TGTGCCATCAGTGAGACAGGGGGCTTGGGACTGTTTTTT. J is TRBJ1-4 and V is TRBV10-3, with 9 nucleotides matching TRBD1. Germline trimming cut 2 bases from V and 13 bases from J; bases unmatched to any gene: 5. This CDR3 has 13 residues. CDR1 is ENHRY, CDR2 SYGVKD, per germline.

The chain carries TRBV7-9 and TRBJ2-1; D uncertain. Trimming left V 1 base short and J 2 bases short, with 6 bases between. This CDR3 spans 14 amino acids. Germline V lookup: CDR1 SEHNR, CDR2 FQNEAQ (reference sequence). For the CDR3, the DNA is TGTGCCAGCAGCTTAGAAACAGCCTACAATGAGCAGTTCTTC. This gives the protein CASSLETAYNEQFF.

The rearrangement links TRBV9 to TRBJ2-2; a possible D gene is TRBD2 (6 bases). Trimming removed 0 bases at V and 3 bases at J, with 9 bases between. CDR3 length: 15 amino acids. Germline CDR1 is SGDLS and CDR2 is YYNGEE. CDR3 loop: CASSVEGLDTGELFF. Written as DNA, the CDR3 is TGTGCCAGCAGCGTAGAGGGACTTGACACCGGGGAGCTGTTTTTT.

The CDR3 nucleotides read TGTGCCAGCATGCGCTCTGGGGCCAACGTCCTGACTTTC. Translating gives CASMRSGANVLTF. The chain employs TRBV28 and TRBJ2-6; D remains ambiguous. This CDR3 contains 13 residues. The germline V and J ends were trimmed by 7 bases and 0 bases, with 4 bases remaining between them. The germline V gene has CDR1 MDHEN and CDR2 SYDVKM.

The chain is built from TRBV3-1 (or the pseudogene TRBV3-2) and TRBJ1-5; a weak D match, TRBD1 (6 bases). The CDR3 length is 15 residues. V dropped 4 bases and J dropped 1 base, with 11 bases sitting between them. Germline V lookup: CDR1 LGHDT, CDR2 YNNKEL (reference sequence). This chain's CDR3 is CASSPAQGSNQPQHF. The CDR3 DNA follows: TGTGCCAGCAGCCCCGCGCAGGGGAGCAATCAGCCCCAGCATTTT.

Only a few counts were recorded for this clone. The rearrangement uses TRBV9 and TRBJ2-5; TRBD2 matches at 7 bases. This CDR3 has 15 amino acids. The germline CDR1 and CDR2 sequences are SGDLS and YYNGEE. V trimming: 0 bases; J trimming: 5 bases; junction bases outside the gene matches: 7. CDR3 sequence: CASSVDPREGETQYF. The CDR3 nucleotides are TGTGCCAGCAGCGTAGATCCCAGGGAGGGCGAGACCCAGTACTTC.

This clone was seen once. The junction and the germline gene differ at one end; a read error may be behind it. The J gene is TRBJ2-2, the V gene TRBV7-7, with D maybe TRBD2 (5 bases). The germline V gene has CDR1 SSHAT and CDR2 FNYEAQ (reference sequence). This CDR3 spans 14 amino acids. For the CDR3, the DNA is TGTGCTAGCAGCTTGACTATAAACACCGGGGAGCTGTTTTTT. It yields the protein CASSLTINTGELFF. Looking up the rest from reference TRBV7-7 and TRBJ2-2 gives the full variable domain: GAGVSQSPRYKVTKRGQDVTLRCDPISSHATLYWYQQALGQGPEFLTYFNYEAQPDKSGLPSDRFSAERPEGSISTLTIQRTEQRDSAMYRCASSLTINTGELFFGEGSRLTVL.

The genes are TRBV19 and TRBJ2-1; 15 nucleotides agree with TRBD2. After removal of 5 bases from V and 13 bases from J, the junction contained 6 bases not matched to a gene. Germline V lookup: CDR1 LNHDA, CDR2 SQIVND (reference sequence). The CDR3 is made up of 14 amino acids. This CDR3 is CASSAGLAGGPQFF. The CDR3 DNA reads TGTGCCAGTAGTGCAGGACTAGCGGGAGGGCCTCAGTTCTTC. Using reference TRBV19 and TRBJ2-1 for the parts outside the CDR3, the full variable domain is DGGITQSPKYLFRKEGQNVTLSCEQNLNHDAMYWYRQDPGQGLRLIYYSQIVNDFQKGDIAEGYSVSREKKESFPLTVTSAQKNPTAFYLCASSAGLAGGPQFFGPGTRLTVL.

V and J are TRBV11-2 and TRBJ1-4, with no clear D. The V end was cut by 0 bases, the J end by 6 bases, with 11 bases between. Germline V lookup: CDR1 SGHAT, CDR2 FQNNGV. There are 15 residues in the CDR3. The CDR3 protein is CASSLERLDYEKLFF. The CDR3 DNA sequence: TGTGCCAGCAGCTTAGAGAGATTGGACTATGAAAAACTGTTTTTT. The whole variable domain, filled in from reference TRBV11-2 and TRBJ1-4, reads EAGVAQSPRYKIIEKRQSVAFWCNPISGHATLYWYQQILGQGPKLLIQFQNNGVVDDSQLPKDRFSAERLKGVDSTLKIQPAKLEDSAVYLCASSLERLDYEKLFFGSGTQLSVL.

The chain carries TRBV6-5 and TRBJ2-7; no firm D call. The CDR3 loop spans 13 amino acids. Trimming removed 7 bases from V and 2 bases from J, with 12 bases in between. From germline, CDR1 is MNHEY and CDR2 SVGAGI. DNA for the CDR3: TGTGCCAGCACCCCAGACAACACCTACGAGCAGTACTTC. This encodes CASTPDNTYEQYF.

CDR3 protein: CAIRDLGRENTEAFF. The DNA of the CDR3 is TGTGCCATCAGGGACCTGGGGAGGGAGAACACTGAAGCTTTCTTT. The chain employs TRBV10-3 and TRBJ1-1, with D unresolved. This CDR3 spans 15 amino acids. V was pared by 6 bases and J by 1 base, with 15 bases between. CDR1 is ENHRY and CDR2 is SYGVKD in the germline V gene.